Sequencing of this T cell receptor beta chain was carried out in a study of CD8 T cells in Susac syndrome. Reverse transcription of roughly 0.5 to 1 ug RNA was carried out with random hexamers. TCRdb passed the immunoSEQ multiplex PCR reads through MiXCR, listing each CDR3 protein once. The sample yields around 26,000 distinct CDR3 sequences, about 93% seen once. The origin of this receptor is a human donor in good health. The sequencing sample was made of CD8+ T cells from PBMCs.

This CDR3 is CASSYSEAGGPSSYNEQFF. In DNA form, the CDR3 reads TGTGCCAGCAGTTACTCGGAGGCGGGGGGCCCCAGCTCCTACAATGAGCAGTTCTTC. The rearrangement joins TRBV6-2 or TRBV6-3 to TRBJ2-1; 8 nucleotides align to TRBD2. V was clipped by 0 bases and J by 0 bases; unmatched bases: 10. The germline V gene encodes CDR1 MNHEY and CDR2 SVGEGT. The CDR3 runs to 19 residues.